Listed below are T cell receptor beta chains from one sample, sequenced in a study of T cell repertoires in cytomegalovirus infection. These TCRs' antigens remain unknown. TCRdb re-called the reads with MiXCR, one entry per CDR3 protein. The sample records about 47,000 distinct CDR3 sequences, nearly 20% being singletons. Sequences were derived from CD8+ T cells from cultured PBMCs, sampled from culture after CMV antigen stimulation. The receptors shown here come from a human donor in good health (CMV status not recorded). Some clones in this sample may be carry-over from other donors' samples. CDR3s include the opening cysteine and the closing phenylalanine or tryptophan. A D gene is named only where the DNA matches it firmly. Size is stated for part of the rows, as once, few or many counts, or as a class when the clone is expanded.

D: NA; size: many; J: TRBJ2-3; V: TRBV6-6; CDR3: CASSYSLDSTDTQYF; DNA: TGTGCCAGCAGTTACTCTTTGGACAGCACAGATACGCAGTATTTT
D: NA; size: NA; J: TRBJ2-7; V: TRBV7-9; CDR3: CASSKTGYEQYF; DNA: TGTGCCAGCAGCAAAACAGGTTACGAGCAGTACTTC
D: NA; size: many; J: TRBJ1-4; V: TRBV25-1; CDR3: CASSELTGVEKLFF; DNA: TGTGCCAGCAGTGAGCTGACAGGCGTCGAAAAACTGTTTTTT
D: NA; size: NA; J: TRBJ1-4; V: TRBV4-1; CDR3: CASSPTRSTNEKLFF; DNA: TGCGCCAGCAGCCCGACAAGATCAACTAATGAAAAACTGTTTTTT
D: NA; size: NA; J: TRBJ1-1; V: TRBV4-1; CDR3: CASPSRNTEAFF; DNA: TGCGCCAGCCCTTCCCGGAACACTGAAGCTTTCTTT
D: NA; size: NA; J: TRBJ1-2; V: TRBV18; CDR3: CASSRLGTARNYGYTF; DNA: TGTGCCAGCTCACGCCTCGGGACGGCCCGGAACTATGGCTACACCTTC
D: NA; size: NA; J: TRBJ2-7; V: TRBV4-3; CDR3: CASSQVKSYEQYF; DNA: TGCGCCAGCAGCCAAGTAAAGTCCTACGAGCAGTACTTC
D: NA; size: many; J: TRBJ2-5; V: TRBV9; CDR3: CASSVGGGEIETQYF; DNA: TGTGCCAGCAGCGTAGGAGGGGGAGAAATTGAGACCCAGTACTTC
D: NA; size: many; J: TRBJ1-1; V: TRBV7-3; CDR3: CASSLTGTEAFF; DNA: TGTGCCAGCAGCTTAACGGGTACTGAAGCTTTCTTT
D: TRBD1; size: many; J: TRBJ2-2; V: TRBV7-2; CDR3: CASWASRDRENTGELFF; DNA: TGTGCCAGTTGGGCTTCCCGGGACAGGGAGAACACCGGGGAGCTGTTTTTT
D: NA; size: few; J: TRBJ1-6; V: TRBV3-1; CDR3: CASSLQADNSPLHF; DNA: TGTGCCAGCAGCCTACAGGCGGATAATTCACCCCTCCACTTT
D: TRBD2; size: NA; J: TRBJ2-7; V: TRBV6-2/TRBV6-3; CDR3: CASSPRGASYEQYF; DNA: TGTGCCAGCAGTCCGCGGGGGGCCTCCTACGAGCAGTACTTC
D: TRBD2; size: few; J: TRBJ2-2; V: TRBV11-2; CDR3: CASSPPTSGRITGELFF; DNA: TGTGCCAGCAGCCCCCCGACTAGCGGGAGGATCACCGGGGAGCTGTTTTTT
D: NA; size: many; J: TRBJ1-1; V: TRBV7-6; CDR3: CASSLQTGRALREAFF; DNA: TGTGCCAGCAGCCTTCAGACGGGGCGAGCCCTTCGAGAAGCTTTCTTT
D: NA; size: few; J: TRBJ1-2; V: TRBV19; CDR3: CASRITGTGYNYTF; DNA: TGTGCCAGTAGGATCACCGGGACCGGCTATAACTACACCTTC
D: NA; size: many; J: TRBJ1-1; V: TRBV5-5; CDR3: CASSWRDGYTEAFF; DNA: TGTGCCAGCAGCTGGAGGGACGGTTACACTGAAGCTTTCTTT
D: NA; size: once; J: TRBJ2-1; V: TRBV18; CDR3: CASSPQADEQFF; DNA: TGTGCCAGCTCACCGCAGGCCGATGAGCAGTTCTTC
D: TRBD1; size: many; J: TRBJ1-2; V: TRBV12-3/TRBV12-4; CDR3: CASSLTGAGYGYTF; DNA: TGTGCCAGCAGTTTGACAGGGGCTGGCTATGGCTACACCTTC
D: TRBD2; size: many; J: TRBJ2-7; V: TRBV7-2; CDR3: CASSTNGLAGGSYEQYF; DNA: TGTGCCAGCAGCACCAATGGTCTAGCGGGGGGATCCTACGAGCAGTACTTC
D: NA; size: few; J: TRBJ1-2; V: TRBV4-3; CDR3: CASSQDGGLNYGYTF; DNA: TGCGCCAGCAGCCAAGATGGAGGGCTTAACTATGGCTACACCTTC
D: NA; size: NA; J: TRBJ2-5; V: TRBV9; CDR3: CASSVGLTVQETRYF; DNA: TGTGCCAGCAGCGTAGGGCTTACAGTCCAAGAGACCCGGTACTTC
D: TRBD1; size: NA; J: TRBJ2-7; V: TRBV6-2/TRBV6-3; CDR3: CASSLSGGEQYF; DNA: TGTGCCAGCAGTTTATCAGGGGGCGAGCAGTACTTC
D: NA; size: few; J: TRBJ2-3; V: TRBV12-3/TRBV12-4; CDR3: CASSLGIAATDTQYF; DNA: TGTGCCAGCAGTTTAGGAATAGCGGCCACAGATACGCAGTATTTT
D: NA; size: few; J: TRBJ1-1; V: TRBV5-6; CDR3: CASSSWGTEAFF; DNA: TGTGCCAGCAGCTCGTGGGGGACTGAAGCTTTCTTT
D: NA; size: NA; J: TRBJ1-3; V: TRBV28; CDR3: CATSSSGNTIYF; DNA: TGTGCCACCTCGAGCTCTGGAAACACCATATATTTT
D: TRBD2; size: NA; J: TRBJ2-7; V: TRBV3-1; CDR3: CASSQGLAGSYEQYF; DNA: TGTGCCAGCAGCCAAGGCTTAGCGGGGTCCTACGAGCAGTACTTC
D: TRBD1; size: few; J: TRBJ2-6; V: TRBV7-9; CDR3: CASSLVTGIGANVLTF; DNA: TGTGCCAGCAGCTTAGTGACAGGGATTGGGGCCAACGTCCTGACTTTC
D: NA; size: few; J: TRBJ1-4; V: TRBV13; CDR3: CASSLRTSLGEKLFF; DNA: TGTGCCAGCAGCTTACGGACATCCCTAGGGGAAAAACTGTTTTTT
D: TRBD2; size: many; J: TRBJ2-7; V: TRBV6-1; CDR3: CASSSSGSGRIYEQYF; DNA: TGTGCCAGCAGTTCAAGCGGTAGCGGGAGAATCTACGAGCAGTACTTC
D: TRBD1; size: many; J: TRBJ2-7; V: TRBV28; CDR3: CASSATGTGGNEQYF; DNA: TGTGCCAGCAGCGCCACCGGGACAGGGGGAAACGAGCAGTACTTC
D: NA; size: few; J: TRBJ2-7; V: TRBV19; CDR3: CASSIPGYEQYF; DNA: TGTGCCAGTAGTATTCCAGGGTATGAGCAGTACTTC
D: TRBD1; size: NA; J: TRBJ2-5; V: TRBV19; CDR3: CASSTGTVQETQYF; DNA: TGTGCCAGTAGCACCGGGACAGTCCAAGAGACCCAGTACTTC
D: NA; size: NA; J: TRBJ2-7; V: TRBV7-6; CDR3: CASSLPGFSYEQYF; DNA: TGTGCCAGCAGCTTACCAGGCTTCTCCTACGAGCAGTACTTC
D: TRBD2; size: many; J: TRBJ2-7; V: TRBV6-1; CDR3: CASYGLAGPGEQYF; DNA: TGTGCCAGCTACGGACTAGCGGGCCCGGGTGAGCAGTACTTC
D: TRBD2; size: NA; J: TRBJ2-7; V: TRBV11-2; CDR3: CASSLYRGRAYEQYF; DNA: TGTGCCAGCAGCTTATATCGGGGGAGGGCCTACGAGCAGTACTTC
D: NA; size: NA; J: TRBJ2-2; V: TRBV12-3/TRBV12-4; CDR3: CAIGVVNTGELFF; DNA: TGCGCTATCGGGGTCGTAAACACCGGGGAGCTGTTTTTT
D: TRBD2; size: NA; J: TRBJ2-5; V: TRBV7-2; CDR3: CASSLGGGPQETQYF; DNA: TGTGCCAGCAGCTTAGGGGGGGGTCCGCAAGAGACCCAGTACTTC
D: TRBD1; size: NA; J: TRBJ2-7; V: TRBV20-1; CDR3: CSARGFDRGYEQYF; DNA: TGCAGTGCTAGAGGCTTTGACAGGGGCTACGAGCAGTACTTC
D: NA; size: NA; J: TRBJ1-5; V: TRBV14; CDR3: CASSQERGQPQHF; DNA: TGTGCCAGCAGCCAAGAGCGGGGGCAGCCCCAGCATTTT
D: NA; size: few; J: TRBJ2-5; V: TRBV7-9; CDR3: CASSLNGARETQYF; DNA: TGTGCCAGCAGCTTAAACGGCGCGAGGGAGACCCAGTACTTC
D: NA; size: few; J: TRBJ1-1; V: TRBV7-8; CDR3: CASSLANSLNTEAFF; DNA: TGTGCCAGCAGCTTAGCCAACAGTTTGAACACTGAAGCTTTCTTT
D: NA; size: many; J: TRBJ2-1; V: TRBV28; CDR3: CASRGTGASSYNEQFF; DNA: TGTGCCAGCAGGGGGACGGGTGCAAGCTCCTACAATGAGCAGTTCTTC
D: TRBD2; size: many; J: TRBJ2-1; V: TRBV7-9; CDR3: CASSFSELADNEQFF; DNA: TGTGCCAGCAGCTTTTCGGAACTAGCGGACAATGAGCAGTTCTTC
D: TRBD1; size: few; J: TRBJ2-7; V: TRBV6-5; CDR3: CASRPPGTGDYEQYF; DNA: TGTGCCAGCCGCCCCCCCGGGACAGGGGACTACGAGCAGTACTTC
D: NA; size: few; J: TRBJ2-2; V: TRBV9; CDR3: CASSVEGSGELFF; DNA: TGTGCCAGCAGCGTAGAGGGTTCCGGGGAGCTGTTTTTT
D: NA; size: many; J: TRBJ1-5; V: TRBV6-1; CDR3: CASSGADRRYSNQPQHF; DNA: TGTGCCAGCAGTGGGGCAGATCGGAGATATAGCAATCAGCCCCAGCATTTT
D: NA; size: once; J: TRBJ1-1; V: TRBV7-3; CDR3: CASSPGGGRSTEAFF; DNA: TGTGCCAGCAGCCCTGGGGGGGGGAGAAGCACTGAAGCTTTCTTT
D: NA; size: NA; J: TRBJ2-6; V: TRBV20-1; CDR3: CSARDSYSGANVLTF; DNA: TGCAGTGCTAGAGATTCGTATTCTGGGGCCAACGTCCTGACTTTC
D: TRBD2; size: NA; J: TRBJ2-7; V: TRBV11-2; CDR3: CASSLEGGTDAYEQYF; DNA: TGTGCCAGCAGCTTAGAGGGGGGGACGGACGCCTACGAGCAGTACTTC
D: NA; size: few; J: TRBJ2-5; V: TRBV12-3/TRBV12-4; CDR3: CASSSRLSLETQYF; DNA: TGTGCCAGCAGTTCCCGACTATCGTTGGAGACCCAGTACTTC
D: NA; size: many; J: TRBJ2-7; V: TRBV12-3/TRBV12-4; CDR3: CASSLGVLGYEQYF; DNA: TGTGCCAGCAGTTTAGGGGTTTTGGGTTACGAGCAGTACTTC
D: NA; size: NA; J: TRBJ1-2; V: TRBV30; CDR3: CAWSFDGVNYGYTF; DNA: TGTGCCTGGAGTTTCGACGGAGTTAACTATGGCTACACCTTC
D: TRBD2; size: few; J: TRBJ2-7; V: TRBV12-3/TRBV12-4; CDR3: CASTPGLDYEQYF; DNA: TGTGCCAGCACCCCGGGACTAGACTACGAGCAGTACTTC
D: NA; size: NA; J: TRBJ2-2; V: TRBV4-1; CDR3: CASSQASDQNTGEPFF; DNA: TGTGCCAGCAGCCAAGCAAGTGATCAGAACACCGGGGAGCCGTTTTTT